These T cell receptor beta chains were read from a single sample in a study of blood T cell repertoires in COVID-19. Profiled with immunoSEQ multiplex PCR; TCRdb holds only in-frame clones, not every one. The repertoire has about 75,000 clones, around 90% of them found once; the top ten carry approximately 2.5%. Sample: peripheral blood. These receptors all stem from a human donor in a cohort sampled during active COVID-19. Both conserved end residues are trimmed from each CDR3. The order of the fields is V gene, CDR3 protein.

TRBV4-1 | ASSQSSGQGGYEQY
TRBV7-2 | ASSSTSGISYNEQF
TRBV9 | ASSQESGGAGETQY
TRBV7-8 | ASSEGALGDTQY
TRBV27 | ASSPQGLAGAETQY
TRBV4-2 | ASSQGPSGEKLF
TRBV7-2 | ATQSSSAASYNEQF
TRBV7-7 | ASSSGTSGDTQY
TRBV27 | ASSFGAGVTDTQY
TRBV4-3 | ASSQELSYEQY
TRBV12-3/TRBV12-4 | ASSLNSKSLQY
TRBV30 | AWSVPDRRFGENEKLF
TRBV5-4 | ASSPGTGGTEAF
TRBV19 | ASSIDPGSYEQY
TRBV5-4 | ASSLDRETQY
TRBV28 | ASSDGTAPEFNYGYT